The clone carrying this TCR beta chain was seen once. In the study's own analysis: Amplification of reference gene primers was used by the study to estimate nucleated cell counts. Clones were read by immunoSEQ multiplex PCR, and TCRdb kept only the in-frame ones, dropping some. V and J calls and clone size come straight from that table; D and trimming were deduced from the DNA. This table has roughly 80,000 clones, approximately 90% appearing once. From germline, CDR1 is LNHDA and CDR2 SQIVND (reference sequence). The CDR3 runs 14 residues. V was pared by 3 bases and J by 4 bases, with 10 bases between. This specimen belongs to a study of blood T cell repertoires in COVID-19. Across the whole study: Collection of acute and convalescent COVID-19 samples took place in the United States, Italy and Spain. Sources were T cells, B-cell-depleted T cells, or PBMCs; the material itself was cDNA or gDNA.

The rearrangement uses TRBV19 and TRBJ2-1; tentatively, D is TRBD1 (5 bases). This clonotype was sampled from a man aged 55 to 70 with acute or convalescent COVID-19. The specimen sequenced was peripheral blood. CDR3 loop: CASSMSQAYNEQFF. As DNA, the CDR3 is TGTGCCAGTAGTATGTCACAGGCGTACAATGAGCAGTTCTTC.